This TCR beta chain was documented in a study of T cells after yellow fever vaccination (dated by TCRdb to about 2019). Looking at the study overall: The SMART-Seq v4 Ultra Low Input RNA kit was used to prepare libraries from fractions with low cell numbers. To follow T-cell clones before and after primary and booster YFV17D yellow fever vaccination, bulk TCR alpha and beta repertoires were sequenced over time. Two healthy male donors made up the cohort, one aged 18 to 29 years and the other aged 30 to 39 years. Blood was collected at multiple timepoints before and after primary and secondary immunization, and bulk PBMC replicates and cell subsets were isolated. Paper-wide results and their limitations: A small share of clonotypes was detected in both CD4 and CD8 compartments, with the overlap likely arising from convergent recombination. After the booster, most of the clones that had expanded following primary vaccination were detected again (around 95% of CD4 and 88% of CD8), which suggests that memory was broadly maintained. The study included only two donors, which limits how far the findings can be generalized. Because abundant contaminating clonotypes from the bulk population could be contained in FACS-sorted repertoires, computational filtering was required. Compared with the primary T-cell response, the secondary T-cell response was weaker but faster, peaking on day 5 rather than day 15.

TCR cDNA was synthesized by 5'RACE template switching, which introduced a universal primer site and unique molecular identifiers. cDNA synthesis was primed from both the TCR alpha and TCR beta constant segments. Libraries were amplified in two PCR steps, with sample barcodes and sequencing adapters added in the second step. Sequencing of libraries was done on Illumina HiSeq 2500 (2x100 bp) or NovaSeq (2x150 bp). As for the original processing: Reads were demultiplexed and collapsed into UMI consensus sequences with MIGEC, and V(D)J alignment was performed with MiXCR. Vaccine-responding clonotypes were identified with edgeR using replicate PBMC samples, with FDR below 0.01 and a log2 fold change above 5 up to day 15 being required. Each bulk clonotype received a CD4 or CD8 identity based on whether the sequenced CD4 or CD8 repertoire contained that clonotype at higher abundance. TCRdb reworked the public reads: Q25 trimming with fastp, MiXCR clone assembly, productive beta chains retained. Duplicate CDR3 protein sequences are folded into a single record with the most common DNA and genes. TCRdb's processing, not the study's, gives the V and J calls here. For this sample the table gives approximately 300,000 distinct CDR3 sequences, of which about 9.5% were detected only once. The ten largest account for roughly 18% of the sample.

The sample's treatment or condition label, in plain terms: live attenuated yellow fever vaccine strain. At every blood-draw timepoint, two biological replicates of bulk PBMCs were collected. PBMCs were isolated from peripheral blood using a standard Ficoll-Paque protocol. RNA was extracted with TriZol from bulk PBMCs, CD4 and CD8 fractions, and dextramer-positive and dextramer-negative fractions. With regard to this clonotype: Its antigen is not yet known. No much larger clone is present one base from it, and per-base qualities are unavailable.

The CDR1 and CDR2 encoded by the germline V gene are MRHNA and SNTAGT. From the cysteine up to the valine, the CDR3 has a length of 13 residues. Only the CDR3 portion is preserved as DNA: 39 bases, with reading frame beginning at the first base. V is reduced by 4 bases and J by 2 bases, leaving a spacing of 9 bases between them. The receptor was derived from a man between 18 and 35 years old who received the YFV17D yellow fever vaccine. The rearrangement combines TRBV6-4 with TRBJ2-7; the D gene is perhaps TRBD1, from 6 matching bases. Sequenced here: PBMCs, sampled on the day of the first yellow fever vaccination. The DNA sequence reads TGTGCCAGCAGTGGCCAGGGGCCCTACGAGCAGTACGTC. Its coded protein is CASSGQGPYEQYV.